The 14 T cell receptor beta chains listed next were all sequenced from one sample in a study of blood T cell repertoires in COVID-19. Profiling relied on immunoSEQ multiplex PCR, and the TCRdb table lists in-frame clones only, not all of them. The top ten hold roughly 11% of the sample, which has about 170,000 clones, 85% to 90% seen once. Input material: peripheral blood. The receptor set was obtained from an older woman with COVID-19, enrolled during active disease.

The chain recombines TRBV9 with TRBJ1-6, with D possibly matching TRBD1 (6 bases). V was trimmed by 4 bases and J by 10 bases, leaving 15 bases between them. CDR1 is SGDLS and CDR2 is YYNGEE in the germline V gene. The CDR3 contains 14 residues. CDR3 nucleotides: TGTGCCAGCAGCCTTACAGGGATACGGTCACCCCTCCACTTT. Its translation: CASSLTGIRSPLHF.

This clone occurred once. The chain combines TRBV19 with TRBJ2-4, with 9 bases fitting TRBD1. The CDR3 runs 15 residues. J lost 2 bases, V lost 8 bases, and 7 bases had no gene match. Germline values: CDR1 LNHDA, CDR2 SQIVND (reference sequence). The CDR3 protein is CASDTGGRSKNIQYF. The CDR3 DNA reads as TGTGCCAGTGATACAGGGGGCAGATCCAAAAACATTCAGTACTTC. Supplemented by reference TRBV19 and TRBJ2-4, the full variable domain reads DGGITQSPKYLFRKEGQNVTLSCEQNLNHDAMYWYRQDPGQGLRLIYYSQIVNDFQKGDIAEGYSVSREKKESFPLTVTSAQKNPTAFYLCASDTGGRSKNIQYFGAGTRLSVL.

The chain carries TRBV2 and TRBJ2-1; 8 positions agree with TRBD1. V lost 7 bases to trimming and J lost 7 bases; unmatched junction nucleotides: 6. This CDR3 is built from 13 residues. Germline V gene lookup returns CDR1 SNHLY and CDR2 FYNNEI. CDR3: CASIWTGKNEQFF. The CDR3 DNA reads as TGTGCCAGCATCTGGACAGGGAAGAATGAGCAGTTCTTC.

The rearrangement links TRBV29-1 to TRBJ2-5, with D unclear. There are 12 residues in the CDR3. Germline CDR1 SQVTM, CDR2 ANQGSEA. V dropped 4 bases and J dropped 4 bases, with 10 bases sitting between them. The CDR3 protein is CSVVVSGETQYF. In nucleotides, the CDR3 is TGCAGCGTTGTTGTGTCGGGAGAGACCCAGTACTTC.

This clone was seen only a few times. V is TRBV27 and J is TRBJ1-3; no clear D gene. This CDR3 region has 17 residues. The V gene lost 5 bases and the J gene lost 0 bases, with 17 bases spanning the gap. Per germline, CDR1 MNHEY and CDR2 SMNVEV (reference sequence). The CDR3 here is CASSPRVTLSSGNTIYF. CDR3 coding DNA: TGTGCCAGCAGTCCGCGGGTAACGCTGAGCTCTGGAAACACCATATATTTT.

V is TRBV24-1 and J is TRBJ2-3, with D perhaps matching TRBD2 (5 bases). CDR3 size: 16 residues. CDR1 is KGHDR, CDR2 SFDVKD, per germline. V lost 5 bases and J lost 4, with 18 bases in between. DNA of the CDR3: TGTGCCACCAGTGGGATCGACGGGATGGGCGCAGATACGCAGTATTTT. Translating gives CATSGIDGMGADTQYF.

The gene calls are TRBV7-9 and TRBJ2-7; 7 bases are shared with TRBD2. The CDR3 has 18 amino acids. Unmatched junction bases numbered 15, after V lost 2 bases and J lost 2 bases. Per germline, CDR1 SEHNR and CDR2 FQNEAQ (reference sequence). The CDR3 region has the DNA TGTGCCAGCAGCTTATCCCCCCCGGGACTACTTCCTCCCTACGAGCAGTACTTC. Amino acid sequence: CASSLSPPGLLPPYEQYF. Filled out from reference TRBV7-9 and TRBJ2-7, the complete variable domain reads DTGVSQNPRHKITKRGQNVTFRCDPISEHNRLYWYRQTLGQGPEFLTYFQNEAQLEKSRLLSDRFSAERPKGSFSTLEIQRTEQGDSAMYLCASSLSPPGLLPPYEQYFGPGTRLTVT.

The rearrangement joins TRBV11-3 to TRBJ1-1, with TRBD1 as a possible D gene (6 bases). The V and J ends lost 4 bases and 0 bases respectively, with 9 bases between them. The CDR3 covers 14 residues. The germline CDR1 and CDR2 sequences are SGHNT and YENEEA. CDR3 amino acids: CASSWDTLNTEAFF. The CDR3 nucleotides read TGTGCCAGCAGCTGGGACACCTTGAACACTGAAGCTTTCTTT.

J is TRBJ1-2 and V is TRBV6-6; 8 bases fit TRBD1. CDR1 and CDR2 (germline): MNHNY, SVGAGI (reference sequence). Trimming took 0 bases from V and 6 from J; bases not matched to a gene: 6. This CDR3 has 15 residues. The CDR3 DNA reads TGTGCCAGCAGTTACTCGAAGGACAGGGAGGATGGCTACACCTTC. Its translation: CASSYSKDREDGYTF.

The rearrangement uses TRBV7-9 and TRBJ1-4; D may be TRBD1 (6 bases). V was cut by 5 bases and J by 1 base, with 11 bases left in between. Germline lookup yields CDR1 SEHNR and CDR2 FQNEAQ (reference sequence). The CDR3 runs to 15 residues. CDR3 DNA sequence: TGTGCCAGCAGCCTGCTGACAGGAACTAATGAAAAACTGTTTTTT. Protein product: CASSLLTGTNEKLFF.

The chain carries TRBV4-3 and TRBJ1-3; D not certain. V lost 1 base, J lost 2 bases, and 9 bases lay in between. Germline V CDR1 and CDR2: LGHNA, YSLEER. The CDR3 consists of 15 residues. The DNA for the CDR3 is TGCGCCAGCAGCCAAGGGGCTGGGCCTGGAAACACCATATATTTT. As protein: CASSQGAGPGNTIYF.

This chain joins TRBV2 and TRBJ2-7, with TRBD1 matching 7 bases. This CDR3 region has 15 residues. Trimming took 4 bases from V and 2 from J; bases not matched to a gene: 8. Germline values: CDR1 SNHLY, CDR2 FYNNEI. This CDR3 is CASSALTGVAYEQYF. For the CDR3, the DNA is TGTGCCAGCAGTGCGTTAACAGGGGTCGCCTACGAGCAGTACTTC. Looking up the rest from reference TRBV2 and TRBJ2-7 gives the full variable domain: EPEVTQTPSHQVTQMGQEVILRCVPISNHLYFYWYRQILGQKVEFLVSFYNNEISEKSEIFDDQFSVERPDGSNFTLKIRSTKLEDSAMYFCASSALTGVAYEQYFGPGTRLTVT.

The chain recombines TRBV18 with TRBJ1-5, with D unclear. This CDR3 is 14 amino acids long. Germline V gene sequence: CDR1 KGHSH, CDR2 LQKENI. Trimming took off 2 bases at V and 5 bases at J, with 10 bases between the two ends. In DNA, the CDR3 is TGTGCCAGCTCACCATCAGGAACACATCAGCCCCAGCATTTT. As protein: CASSPSGTHQPQHF.

The chain recombines TRBV5-6 with TRBJ1-4; D call uncertain. The CDR3 has 14 amino acids. Germline CDR1 is SGHDT and CDR2 is YYEEEE. V was trimmed by 4 bases and J by 10 bases, leaving 17 bases between them. This CDR3 is CASSLTLDSGKLFF. The CDR3 DNA reads TGTGCCAGCAGCCTTACCCTCGATTCGGGAAAACTGTTTTTT. Filled out from reference TRBV5-6 and TRBJ1-4, the complete variable domain reads DAGVTQSPTHLIKTRGQQVTLRCSPKSGHDTVSWYQQALGQGPQFIFQYYEEEERQRGNFPDRFSGHQFPNYSSELNVNALLLGDSALYLCASSLTLDSGKLFFGSGTQLSVL.